The clone carrying this T cell receptor beta chain occurred once. No antigen is known for it. The sample is drawn from a study of cytomegalovirus exposure and HLA in healthy donors. CDR3 length equals 11 residues. CDR1 is PRHDT, CDR2 FYEKMQ, per germline (reference sequence). With V trimmed by 5 bases and J by 13 bases, 3 bases remained unmatched. Findings of the study overall: A later analysis reportedly identified an Asian-associated ancestry cluster as carrying fewer N-insertions than the roughly 720-donor mean.

Primers for the PCR totalled 60 Vbeta and 13 Jbeta. Only in-frame clones appear in the TCRdb table, and some are missing; sequencing was by immunoSEQ multiplex PCR. Found here are 150,000 to 200,000 clones, about three quarters of them singletons; the top ten hold 4% to 5%. Sequences were obtained from PBMCs. This clonotype was obtained from a man between 18 and 35 years old in good health and CMV-seropositive. V gene TRBV13 combines with J gene TRBJ2-1; 9 bases match TRBD2. The CDR3, as DNA: TGTGCCAGCAGCCGACTAGCGGTTCAGTTCTTC. Translated, it gives CASSRLAVQFF.